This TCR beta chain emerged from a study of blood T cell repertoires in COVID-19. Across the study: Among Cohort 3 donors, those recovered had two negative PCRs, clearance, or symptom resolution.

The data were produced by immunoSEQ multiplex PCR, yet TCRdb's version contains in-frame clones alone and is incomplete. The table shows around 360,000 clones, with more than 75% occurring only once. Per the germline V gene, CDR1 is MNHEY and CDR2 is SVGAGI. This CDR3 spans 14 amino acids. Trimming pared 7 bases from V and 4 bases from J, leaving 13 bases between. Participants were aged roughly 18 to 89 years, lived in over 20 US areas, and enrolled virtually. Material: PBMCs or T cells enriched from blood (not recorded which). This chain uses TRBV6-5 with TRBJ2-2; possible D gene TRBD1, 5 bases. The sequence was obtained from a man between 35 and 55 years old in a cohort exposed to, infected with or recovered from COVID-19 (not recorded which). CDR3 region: CASKGQGGTGELFF. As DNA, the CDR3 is TGTGCCAGCAAGGGTCAGGGCGGCACCGGGGAGCTGTTTTTT.